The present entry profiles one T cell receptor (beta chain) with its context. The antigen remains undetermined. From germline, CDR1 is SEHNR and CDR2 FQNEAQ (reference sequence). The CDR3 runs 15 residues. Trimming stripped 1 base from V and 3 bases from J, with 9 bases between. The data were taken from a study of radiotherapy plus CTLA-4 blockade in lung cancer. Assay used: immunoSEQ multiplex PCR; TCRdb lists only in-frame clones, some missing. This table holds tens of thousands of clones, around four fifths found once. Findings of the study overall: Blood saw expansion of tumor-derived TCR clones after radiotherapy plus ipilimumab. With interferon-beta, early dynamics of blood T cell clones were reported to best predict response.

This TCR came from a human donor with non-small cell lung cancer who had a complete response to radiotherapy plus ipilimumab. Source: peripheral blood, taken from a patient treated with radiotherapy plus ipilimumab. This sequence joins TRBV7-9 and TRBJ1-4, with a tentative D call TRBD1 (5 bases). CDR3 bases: TGTGCCAGCAGCTTAGAATGGGGGGCTAATGAAAAACTGTTTTTT. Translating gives CASSLEWGANEKLFF. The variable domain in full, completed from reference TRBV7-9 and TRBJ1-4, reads DTGVSQNPRHKITKRGQNVTFRCDPISEHNRLYWYRQTLGQGPEFLTYFQNEAQLEKSRLLSDRFSAERPKGSFSTLEIQRTEQGDSAMYLCASSLEWGANEKLFFGSGTQLSVL.